A selection of T cell receptor beta chains follows, all from one sample in a study of blood T cell repertoires in COVID-19. Measured with immunoSEQ multiplex PCR; TCRdb has only the in-frame clones, and not every one. The sample yields around 220,000 clones, over 80% seen once. The sequencing input was PBMCs or T cells enriched from blood (not recorded which). These TCRs come from a woman aged 18-29 years who had recovered from COVID-19. Each CDR3 is given with its conserved first and last residue. D genes are given only for firm matches. The size entry is marked missing in some rows and otherwise reads once, few, many or a size class.

>TRBV29-1|.|TRBJ1-1|.
CSVAQRGGTEAFF
TGCAGCGTTGCCCAGCGAGGGGGAACTGAAGCTTTCTTT
>TRBV6-5|.|TRBJ1-2|.
CASRPGRGGGYTF
TGTGCCAGCAGACCAGGGAGGGGTGGTGGCTACACCTTC
>TRBV9|.|TRBJ2-1|TRBD2
CASSVDPSGRGEQFF
TGTGCCAGCAGCGTAGATCCTAGCGGGAGAGGTGAGCAGTTCTTC
>TRBV5-1|.|TRBJ2-3|TRBD2
CASSLELAGSTDTQYF
TGCGCCAGCAGCTTGGAACTAGCGGGGTCCACAGATACGCAGTATTTT
>TRBV6-5|.|TRBJ1-1|TRBD1
CASRTGANTEAFF
TGTGCCAGCAGGACAGGGGCGAACACTGAAGCTTTCTTT
>TRBV28|.|TRBJ2-7|TRBD2
CASSPGTSGSYEQYF
TGTGCCAGCAGTCCAGGGACTAGCGGGAGCTACGAGCAGTACTTC
>TRBV5-4|.|TRBJ1-3|.
CASSWQGRGSGNTIYF
TGTGCCAGCAGCTGGCAGGGGAGAGGTTCTGGAAACACCATATATTTT
>TRBV5-1|.|TRBJ1-1|.
CASSSVDTEAFF
TGCGCCAGCAGCTCGGTAGACACTGAAGCTTTCTTT
>TRBV29-1|.|TRBJ2-7|.
CSVTSRHEQYF
TGCAGCGTAACAAGCAGGCACGAGCAGTACTTC
>TRBV18|.|TRBJ1-1|.
CASSPPGVGTEAFF
TGTGCCAGCTCACCCCCAGGGGTTGGCACTGAAGCTTTCTTT
>TRBV10-1|.|TRBJ2-5|TRBD2
CASSWTSGGAPETQYF
TGCGCCAGCAGTTGGACTAGCGGGGGGGCTCCAGAGACCCAGTACTTC
>TRBV18|.|TRBJ2-5|.
CASSPPAGQSTGTQYF
TGTGCCAGCTCACCACCGGCAGGGCAATCAACGGGGACCCAGTACTTC
>TRBV19|.|TRBJ1-2|.
CASSIEGRHSGYTF
TGTGCCAGTAGTATAGAAGGCAGGCACAGTGGCTACACCTTC
>TRBV29-1|.|TRBJ1-1|TRBD1
CSGNRGPNTEAFF
TGCAGCGGGAACAGGGGACCGAACACTGAAGCTTTCTTT
>TRBV29-1|.|TRBJ1-1|TRBD1
CSVVGGNGQGYTEAFF
TGCAGCGTTGTGGGGGGGAATGGACAGGGGTACACTGAAGCTTTCTTT
>TRBV5-3|few|TRBJ1-1|.
CARSILAFF
TGTGCCAGAAGCATCTTAGCTTTCTTT
>TRBV19|.|TRBJ1-2|TRBD1
CATYPGQGNYGYTF
TGTGCCACTTACCCGGGACAGGGCAACTATGGCTACACCTTC
>TRBV5-1|.|TRBJ2-3|.
CASSLDRPDVPDTQYF
TGCGCCAGCAGCTTAGACAGACCTGACGTCCCAGATACGCAGTATTTT
>TRBV4-1|.|TRBJ2-1|.
CASSQVGAMNNEQFF
TGCGCCAGCAGCCAAGTGGGGGCCATGAACAATGAGCAGTTCTTC
>TRBV5-1|.|TRBJ1-6|TRBD1
CASSLAGQRSPLHF
TGCGCCAGCAGCTTGGCGGGACAGCGGTCACCCCTCCACTTT
>TRBV9|.|TRBJ2-1|.
CASSADSNEQFF
TGTGCCAGCAGCGCGGACAGCAATGAGCAGTTCTTC
>TRBV19|.|TRBJ1-5|TRBD1
CASSIEGQAGQPQHF
TGTGCCAGTAGTATAGAGGGACAGGCGGGTCAGCCCCAGCATTTT
>TRBV30|.|TRBJ1-1|.
CAWSPSIPRQDPRVAFF
TGTGCCTGGAGTCCCTCAATCCCCAGACAGGACCCCCGAGTCGCTTTCTTT
>TRBV25-1|.|TRBJ1-2|.
CASSDGQTLTNYGYTF
TGTGCCAGCAGTGATGGACAGACCTTGACTAACTATGGCTACACCTTC
>TRBV24-1|.|TRBJ2-3|TRBD2
CATSDLPLLAGTTDTQYF
TGTGCCACCAGTGATCTCCCCCTTCTAGCGGGGACCACAGATACGCAGTATTTT
>TRBV7-3|.|TRBJ1-1|TRBD1
CASSPTGGKNTEAFF
TGTGCCAGCAGCCCGACAGGGGGAAAGAACACTGAAGCTTTCTTT
>TRBV11-2|.|TRBJ1-4|.
CASSLTQGRANEKLFF
TGTGCCAGCAGCTTAACCCAGGGGAGGGCAAATGAAAAACTGTTTTTT
>TRBV28|.|TRBJ1-5|TRBD1
CASSFGDREVQPQHF
TGTGCCAGCAGTTTCGGGGACAGGGAGGTTCAGCCCCAGCATTTT
>TRBV28|.|TRBJ1-2|.
CASSQTGRYGYTF
TGTGCCAGCAGTCAGACAGGACGCTATGGCTACACCTTC
>TRBV18|.|TRBJ2-7|.
CASSQGSLTYEQYF
TGTGCCAGCTCGCAGGGTTCTCTAACCTACGAGCAGTACTTC
>TRBV6-4|few|TRBJ2-1|TRBD2
CASSAGGSYNEQFF
TGTGCCAGCAGTGCGGGAGGCTCCTACAATGAGCAGTTCTTC
>TRBV27|few|TRBJ1-2|TRBD1
CASSLSQGNGGYTF
TGTGCCAGCAGTTTATCACAGGGGAACGGGGGCTACACCTTC
>TRBV18|.|TRBJ1-1|.
CASSSGSEAFF
TGTGCCAGCTCCTCGGGGAGTGAAGCTTTCTTT
>TRBV6-5|.|TRBJ2-1|.
CASSSVVFGNEQFF
TGTGCCAGCAGTTCCGTGGTATTCGGGAATGAGCAGTTCTTC
>TRBV18|.|TRBJ1-3|.
CASSPAFPADTIYF
TGTGCCAGCTCACCGGCCTTCCCAGCGGACACCATATATTTT
>TRBV10-2|.|TRBJ2-1|.
CASSEVGGAYNEQFF
TGCGCCAGCAGTGAGGTTGGCGGGGCCTACAATGAGCAGTTCTTC
>TRBV5-1|.|TRBJ1-1|TRBD1
CASSLRTGNTEAFF
TGCGCCAGCAGCCTTAGGACAGGGAACACTGAAGCTTTCTTT
>TRBV27|.|TRBJ1-1|TRBD1
CASSGQGNTEAFF
TGTGCCAGCAGTGGACAGGGAAACACTGAAGCTTTCTTT
>TRBV29-1|once|TRBJ1-2|.
CSVEDQAGEGYTF
TGCAGCGTTGAAGATCAGGCGGGGGAAGGCTACACCTTC
>TRBV28|.|TRBJ1-2|TRBD1
CATHHPGTGGFGYTF
TGTGCCACTCATCACCCCGGGACAGGTGGTTTTGGCTACACCTTC
>TRBV5-4|.|TRBJ2-3|TRBD1
CASSLVDRSTDTQYF
TGTGCCAGCAGCTTGGTGGACAGGAGCACAGATACGCAGTATTTT
>TRBV5-4|.|TRBJ2-5|TRBD2
CASSLVLAGGGETQYF
TGTGCCAGCAGCTTGGTTCTAGCGGGAGGGGGAGAGACCCAGTACTTC
>TRBV7-9|.|TRBJ1-1|TRBD1
CASSPRAGQGITEAFF
TGTGCCAGCAGCCCCAGGGCGGGACAGGGTATCACTGAAGCTTTCTTT
>TRBV5-1|.|TRBJ1-4|TRBD1
CASSSGQGVGEKLFF
TGCGCCAGCAGCTCGGGACAGGGCGTTGGGGAAAAACTGTTTTTT
>TRBV7-6|few|TRBJ1-1|.
CASSRGLGSGNTEAFF
TGTGCCAGCAGCCGAGGACTGGGTTCGGGGAACACTGAAGCTTTCTTT
>TRBV24-1|.|TRBJ2-7|TRBD1
CATSETSGQVIKWYF
TGTGCCACCAGTGAAACATCGGGACAGGTGATTAAATGGTACTTC